Presented here are 24 T cell receptor beta chains from one specimen sequenced in a study of blood T cells in healthy people across ages (dated by TCRdb to between 2015 and 2016). The library was prepared using 5' RACE. Sequenced using an Illumina HiSeq 2500. A second roughly 6 to 11 cycle PCR used a sample-barcoded 5' primer and a J-beta primer mix. TCRdb reanalyzed the raw reads on its own, using fastp at Q25 for trimming and MiXCR for clone calling, and kept in-frame beta chains. Rows merge per CDR3 protein into single entries with the most common DNA and genes. The sample records some 800,000 distinct CDR3 sequences, approximately 48% of which are singletons. The ten largest account for approximately 20% of the sample. What was sequenced was blood. These receptors came from a man aged 55 to 70 in good health.

The V and J genes are TRBV5-1 and TRBJ2-1; tentative D call: TRBD2 (6 bases). V gave up 6 bases and J gave up 2 bases, with 15 bases separating them. This CDR3 is 15 amino acids long. In germline, CDR1 is SGHRS, CDR2 YFSETQ. This chain's CDR3 is CASTPTSYPYNEQFF. CDR3 in DNA: TGCGCCAGCACCCCCACTAGCTATCCCTACAATGAGCAGTTCTTC.

As regards this clonotype: Given a much more abundant clone one base away, this may be a read error. The chain is built from TRBV7-9 and TRBJ1-6; TRBD1 aligns across 8 bases. Germline assignment: CDR1 SEHNR and CDR2 FQNEAQ (reference sequence). The CDR3 covers 14 residues. DNA of the CDR3: TGTACCAGCAGCAGTACAGGGGGGAATTCACCCCTCCACTTT. Translation gives CTSSSTGGNSPLHF.

The chain uses TRBV7-2 and TRBJ2-5; maybe TRBD1 (6 bases). The germline V gene has CDR1 SGHTA and CDR2 FQGNSA. This CDR3 spans 16 amino acids. The V and J ends lost 2 bases and 4 bases respectively, with 17 bases between them. CDR3 protein: CASSLRVGQGRETQYF. The CDR3 coding sequence is TGTGCCAGCAGCTTAAGGGTTGGGCAGGGGAGAGAGACCCAGTACTTC.

The chain recombines TRBV6-2 or TRBV6-3 with TRBJ1-5; maybe TRBD1 (5 bases). This CDR3 contains 15 residues. Germline CDR1 and CDR2: MNHEY and SVGEGT. Trimming took 2 bases from V and 3 from J, leaving 11 bases between them. The CDR3 region has the DNA TGTGCCAGCAGTTACGGGGCAGGGAACAATCAGCCCCAGCATTTT. Amino acids: CASSYGAGNNQPQHF.

The chain employs TRBV20-1 and TRBJ2-3; 9 nucleotides match TRBD2. Germline V gene data show CDR1 as DFQATT and CDR2 as SNEGSKA (reference sequence). The V and J ends lost 5 bases and 6 bases, in that order; junction bases with no gene match: 3. CDR3 length: 12 amino acids. The CDR3 sequence is CSAEGLADTQYF. Here the CDR3 DNA reads TGCAGTGCTGAAGGACTAGCGGATACGCAGTATTTT.

This clonotype was seen once. V is TRBV4-3 and J is TRBJ2-7, with TRBD2 matching over 12 bases. The J call may be faulty, since TRBJ2-5 better matches the DNA end. CDR1 is LGHNA, CDR2 YSLEER, per germline. CDR3 size: 18 residues. CDR3 sequence: CASSRFRASGGAAETQYF. As DNA, the CDR3 is TGCGCCAGCAGCCGCTTCAGGGCTAGCGGGGGGGCCGCAGAGACCCAGTACTTC.

In its sample, this clonotype was seen a few times. J is TRBJ1-4 and V is TRBV7-2; a weak D match, TRBD1 (5 bases). Per germline, CDR1 SGHTA and CDR2 FQGNSA. This CDR3 comprises 16 residues. V lost 5 bases, J lost 6 bases, and 19 bases lay in between. The CDR3 spells CASSPHLPGPDEKLFF. The CDR3 nucleotides are TGTGCCAGCAGCCCCCACCTGCCAGGGCCTGATGAAAAACTGTTTTTT.

The chain links TRBV6-2 or TRBV6-3 to TRBJ1-5; maybe TRBD1 (5 bases). The CDR3 sequence is 15 residues long. CDR1 is MNHEY and CDR2 is SVGEGT in the germline V gene. V was clipped by 5 bases and J by 2 bases, with 13 bases between them. CDR3 in DNA: TGTGCCAGCAGTCCCACCGGGGGGGGCAATCAGCCCCAGCATTTT. It yields the protein CASSPTGGGNQPQHF.

The V gene is TRBV7-4, the J gene TRBJ1-5; 8 bases agree with TRBD1. CDR1 is SGHVT, CDR2 SQSDAQ, per germline. The CDR3 runs to 16 residues. J gave up 5 bases and V 2 bases, and 8 bases lay outside the gene matches. The CDR3 nucleotides are TGTGCCAGCAGCTTACCGGACAGGGAACGGGATCAGCCCCAGCATTTT. This translates into CASSLPDRERDQPQHF.

Remarks on this clonotype: Germline is not matched at one junction end, which may reflect a read error. The rearrangement uses TRBV11-3 and TRBJ2-7; D is ambiguous. The germline CDR1 and CDR2 sequences are SGHNT and YENEEA. This CDR3 is 15 amino acids long. In DNA form, the CDR3 reads TGTGCCGGCAGCTCCCCCCCCGAAATGTCCTACGAGCAGTACTTC. Its translation is CAGSSPPEMSYEQYF.

This clonotype occurred once. A single base separates this from a much larger clone, so it may be a read error. V and J are TRBV7-9 and TRBJ2-6; the D call may be TRBD1 or TRBD2 (5 bases each). The CDR3 totals 16 residues. Per germline, CDR1 SEHNR and CDR2 FQNEAQ (reference sequence). The CDR3 loop is CASSFGDSPGASVLTF. The CDR3, as DNA: TGTGCCAGCAGCTTCGGGGATTCACCTGGGGCCAGCGTCCTGACTTTC.

This clonotype appeared a few times. The chain couples TRBV20-1 to TRBJ2-4; tentatively, D is TRBD2 (5 bases). The ends were cut back, 6 bases at V and 1 base at J, with 22 bases in the middle. Per germline, CDR1 DFQATT and CDR2 SNEGSKA (reference sequence). This CDR3 has 17 residues. The CDR3 region has the DNA TGCAGTGCGCAGGCCTCCCGGGGAATACGCGCCAAAAACATTCAGTACTTC. Translating it yields CSAQASRGIRAKNIQYF.

This chain links TRBV20-1 with TRBJ2-1; either TRBD1 or TRBD2 may fit D (6 bases each). Germline-derived CDR1 and CDR2 are DFQATT and SNEGSKA (reference sequence). This CDR3 has 14 amino acids. Trimming left V 3 bases short and J 8 bases short, with 17 bases between. The CDR3 DNA sequence: TGCAGTGCTAGCGGGGGCACGTACAGGGATGAGCAGTTCTTC. It codes for CSASGGTYRDEQFF.

The chain combines TRBV7-2 with TRBJ2-7, with D perhaps matching TRBD2 (5 bases). The CDR3 has 17 amino acids. V gave up 0 bases and J gave up 4 bases, with 19 bases separating them. Germline CDR1 reads SGHTA; CDR2 reads FQGNSA. Here the CDR3 DNA reads TGTGCCAGCAGCTTAGCGCGCAGGCCTAGCCTACCTTACGAGCAGTACTTC. Residues: CASSLARRPSLPYEQYF.

This clonotype turned up a few times. The gene calls are TRBV9 and TRBJ2-3, with TRBD1 matching over 9 bases. The CDR3 contains 16 residues. The V segment lost 4 bases and the J segment 3 bases; nucleotides outside the gene matches: 9. Germline V lookup: CDR1 SGDLS, CDR2 YYNGEE. CDR3 sequence (DNA): TGTGCCAGCAGCCTCGGTGGGACAGGGTGGACAGATACGCAGTATTTT. This gives the protein CASSLGGTGWTDTQYF.

This clonotype has just a few counts. This chain joins TRBV13 and TRBJ2-1; 9 bases agree with TRBD2. Germline V gene lookup returns CDR1 PRHDT and CDR2 FYEKMQ (reference sequence). V gave up 3 bases and J gave up 3 bases; unmatched junction bases: 3. The CDR3 runs 15 residues. CDR3 protein: CASSLRTSVYNEQFF. CDR3 nucleotide sequence: TGTGCCAGCAGCTTGCGGACTAGCGTCTACAATGAGCAGTTCTTC.

The chain employs TRBV28 and TRBJ2-7, with 7 bases fitting TRBD2. With V trimmed by 4 bases and J by 0 bases, 9 bases remained unmatched. CDR3 length equals 16 residues. The germline CDR1 and CDR2 sequences are MDHEN and SYDVKM. CDR3 DNA: TGTGCCAGCAGTTCCGGGGGAGGGGCCGGCTCCTACGAGCAGTACTTC. It encodes CASSSGGGAGSYEQYF.

The V and J genes are TRBV29-1 and TRBJ2-4; TRBD2 aligns across 7 bases. The J call is uncertain, as TRBJ2-7 better fits the DNA end. Germline-derived CDR1 and CDR2 are SQVTM and ANQGSEA. This CDR3 is 15 amino acids long. This CDR3 is CSVDAGSSGIYEQYF. CDR3 sequence (DNA): TGCAGCGTTGACGCTGGGTCTAGCGGCATCTACGAGCAGTACTTC.

V and J are TRBV9 and TRBJ2-5; the D gene is possibly TRBD2 (6 bases). Trimming took 4 bases from V and 1 from J, leaving 11 bases between them. The V gene's germline CDR1 is SGDLS and CDR2 YYNGEE. This CDR3 has 14 residues. CDR3 sequence reads: CASSMRGSQETQYF. The DNA for the CDR3 is TGTGCCAGCAGCATGCGGGGTTCCCAAGAGACCCAGTACTTC.

V usage is TRBV25-1 and J usage is TRBJ2-3, with D possibly TRBD1 on 5 matching bases. The V end lost 2 bases, the J end lost 0 bases, and 9 bases lay between the germline ends. The CDR3 has 15 residues. Germline values: CDR1 MGHDK, CDR2 SYGVNS. CDR3 coding DNA: TGTGCCAGCAGTGAAAAGGGGTCTAGCACAGATACGCAGTATTTT. Its translation is CASSEKGSSTDTQYF.

The J gene is TRBJ2-1, the V gene TRBV6-5; 7 bases match TRBD1. Trimming took 7 bases from V and 4 from J; bases not matched to a gene: 7. Per germline, CDR1 MNHEY and CDR2 SVGAGI. The CDR3 sequence is 14 residues long. The CDR3 DNA is TGTGCCAGCACCCTAAAGGGGGCGTACAATGAGCAGTTCTTC. Translated, it gives CASTLKGAYNEQFF.

The chain uses TRBV20-1 and TRBJ1-4; D gene ambiguous. V was cut by 3 bases and J by 7 bases, with 12 bases left in between. CDR1 and CDR2 from the germline V gene are DFQATT and SNEGSKA (reference sequence). The CDR3 covers 13 residues. CDR3 protein: CSASGGITEKLFF. The CDR3 DNA follows: TGCAGTGCTAGTGGTGGGATCACTGAAAAACTGTTTTTT.

The J gene is TRBJ1-2, the V gene TRBV30; a possible D gene is TRBD1 (6 bases). This CDR3 is 13 amino acids long. The V and J ends lost 3 bases and 2 bases respectively, with 10 bases between them. From germline, CDR1 is GTSNPN and CDR2 SVGIG (reference sequence). CDR3 nucleotide sequence: TGTGCCTGGAGCGGCAGGGGAAACTATGGCTACACCTTC. Encoded protein: CAWSGRGNYGYTF.

The chain uses TRBV10-3 and TRBJ2-3; D not certain. Germline V gene lookup returns CDR1 ENHRY and CDR2 SYGVKD. The CDR3 sequence is 13 residues long. Trimming stripped 3 bases from V and 0 bases from J, with 4 bases between. CDR3 in amino acids: CAISEQSTDTQYF. Here the CDR3 DNA reads TGTGCCATCAGTGAACAGAGCACAGATACGCAGTATTTT.